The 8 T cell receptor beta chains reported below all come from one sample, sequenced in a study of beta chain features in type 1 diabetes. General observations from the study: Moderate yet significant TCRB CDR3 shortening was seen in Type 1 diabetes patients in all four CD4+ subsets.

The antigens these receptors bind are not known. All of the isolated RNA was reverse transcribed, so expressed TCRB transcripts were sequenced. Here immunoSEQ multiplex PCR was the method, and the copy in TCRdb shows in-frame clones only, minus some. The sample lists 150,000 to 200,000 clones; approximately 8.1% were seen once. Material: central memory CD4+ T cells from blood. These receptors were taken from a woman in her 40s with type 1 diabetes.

CDR3 in DNA: TGCGCCAGCAGCATTAGCGGGGGGGCCTACGAGCAGTACTTC. Amino acid sequence: CASSISGGAYEQYF. The chain links TRBV5-1 to TRBJ2-7; TRBD2 aligns across 11 bases. This CDR3 spans 14 amino acids. The germline V gene encodes CDR1 SGHRS and CDR2 YFSETQ. Trimming took 4 bases from V and 2 from J; bases not matched to a gene: 2.

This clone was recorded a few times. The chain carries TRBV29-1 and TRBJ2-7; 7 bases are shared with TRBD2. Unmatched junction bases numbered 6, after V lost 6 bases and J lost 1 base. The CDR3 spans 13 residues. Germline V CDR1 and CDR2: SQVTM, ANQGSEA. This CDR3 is CSVTAGSSYEQYF. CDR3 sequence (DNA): TGCAGCGTCACAGCGGGATCTTCCTACGAGCAGTACTTC.

The CDR3 loop reads CASSRWERGSSYNEQFF. The CDR3 DNA reads TGCGCCAGCAGCCGTTGGGAGCGGGGCAGCTCCTACAATGAGCAGTTCTTC. J is TRBJ2-1 and V is TRBV4-3; 7 bases agree with TRBD2. The CDR3 is 17 amino acids. Germline trimming cut 4 bases from V and 0 bases from J; bases unmatched to any gene: 9. The germline CDR1 and CDR2 sequences are LGHNA and YSLEER.

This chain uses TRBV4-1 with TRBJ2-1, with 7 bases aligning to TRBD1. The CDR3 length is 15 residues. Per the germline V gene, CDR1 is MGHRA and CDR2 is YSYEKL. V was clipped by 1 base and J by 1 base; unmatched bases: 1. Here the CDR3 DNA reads TGCGCCAGCAGCCAAGCGGGACAGTCCTACAATGAGCAGTTCTTC. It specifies CASSQAGQSYNEQFF.

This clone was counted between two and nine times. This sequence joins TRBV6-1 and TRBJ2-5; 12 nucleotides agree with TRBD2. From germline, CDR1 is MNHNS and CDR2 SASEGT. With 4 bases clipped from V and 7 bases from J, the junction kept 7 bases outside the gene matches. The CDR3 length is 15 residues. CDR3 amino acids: CASSARTSGVGTQYF. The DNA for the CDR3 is TGTGCCAGCAGTGCCCGGACTAGCGGGGTAGGGACCCAGTACTTC.

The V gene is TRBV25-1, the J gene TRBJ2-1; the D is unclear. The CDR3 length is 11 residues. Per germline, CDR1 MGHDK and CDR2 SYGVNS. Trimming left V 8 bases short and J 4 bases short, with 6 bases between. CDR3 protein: CASLLYNEQFF. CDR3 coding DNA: TGTGCCAGCCTCTTATACAATGAGCAGTTCTTC.

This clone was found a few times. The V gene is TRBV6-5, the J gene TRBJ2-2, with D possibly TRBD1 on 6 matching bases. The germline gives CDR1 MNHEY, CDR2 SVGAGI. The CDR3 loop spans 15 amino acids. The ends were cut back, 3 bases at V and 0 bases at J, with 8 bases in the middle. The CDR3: CASSYWTANTGELFF. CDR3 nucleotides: TGTGCCAGCAGTTATTGGACAGCGAACACCGGGGAGCTGTTTTTT.

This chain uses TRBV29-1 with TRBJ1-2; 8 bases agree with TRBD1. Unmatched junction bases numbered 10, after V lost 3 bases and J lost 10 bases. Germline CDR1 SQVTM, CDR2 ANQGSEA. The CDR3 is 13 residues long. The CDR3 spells CSVDPGQGKPYTF. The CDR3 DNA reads TGCAGCGTTGACCCTGGACAGGGTAAGCCCTACACCTTC. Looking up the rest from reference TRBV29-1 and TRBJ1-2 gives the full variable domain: SAVISQKPSRDICQRGTSLTIQCQVDSQVTMMFWYRQQPGQSLTLIATANQGSEATYESGFVIDKFPISRPNLTFSTLTVSNMSPEDSSIYLCSVDPGQGKPYTFGSGTRLTVV.